The present TCR beta chain was sequenced within a study of regulatory T cells in long-lasting Graves disease. Study context: For under 3 months, newly diagnosed Graves' patients had been taking antithyroid drugs.

HTBI primers from iRepertoire and Arm-PCR of CDR3 regions yielded the TCR beta libraries. TCRdb processed the multiplex PCR reads anew with MiXCR; each CDR3 protein has one entry. The sample lists about 540,000 distinct CDR3 sequences; around an eighth were seen once. V dropped 6 bases and J dropped 7 bases, with 13 bases sitting between them. This CDR3 contains 13 residues. This clonotype has at least ten counts. This sample's time point: newly diagnosed GD, antithyroid drugs for less than 3 months. Following extraction of RNA from PBMCs, that RNA was used to make the TCR library. The data also belong to a second study, concerning T cells in Graves' hyperthyroidism and ophthalmopathy.

This chain joins TRBV12-3 or TRBV12-4 and TRBJ1-5; D unclear. This receptor was obtained from a man aged 25 to 45 with Graves disease. The specimen was peripheral blood mononuclear cells (PBMCs), collected at new diagnosis, from a patient treated with antithyroid drugs. This chain's CDR3 is CASSPRQTQPQHF. The DNA of the CDR3 is TGTGCCAGCAGCCCTCGTCAGACGCAGCCCCAGCATTTT.